These 27 T cell receptor beta chains were all obtained from the same sample, sequenced in a study of blood T cell repertoires in COVID-19. TCRdb's copy holds only in-frame clones and misses some; the assay was immunoSEQ multiplex PCR. The data show roughly 29,000 clones, approximately 85% seen once. Specimen: peripheral blood. These receptors came from a woman aged 80 or over with COVID-19, enrolled during active disease.

The rearrangement joins TRBV7-6 to TRBJ2-7; TRBD2 matches at 9 bases. Germline trimming cut 3 bases from V and 0 bases from J; bases unmatched to any gene: 9. The CDR3 is made up of 17 amino acids. Germline V gene lookup returns CDR1 SGHVS and CDR2 FNYEAQ. CDR3: CASSFLGVTSGSYEQYF. Here the CDR3 DNA reads TGTGCCAGCAGCTTTTTAGGGGTGACTAGCGGCTCCTACGAGCAGTACTTC.

The chain employs TRBV19 and TRBJ1-6; a possible D gene is TRBD1 (5 bases). The CDR3 has 12 residues. V was pared by 4 bases and J by 7 bases, with 5 bases between. Germline V CDR1 and CDR2: LNHDA, SQIVND (reference sequence). CDR3 sequence reads: CASSRQNSPLHF. For the CDR3, the DNA is TGTGCCAGTAGTAGACAGAATTCACCCCTCCACTTT.

The genes are TRBV19 and TRBJ2-7, with 10 positions matching TRBD1. V lost 9 bases and J lost 8; bases outside the gene matches: 10. Germline V gene lookup returns CDR1 LNHDA and CDR2 SQIVND (reference sequence). The CDR3 sequence is 13 residues long. CDR3 in amino acids: CASLGGTGAKQYF. The CDR3 region has the DNA TGTGCCAGCCTGGGGGGGACAGGGGCGAAGCAGTACTTC.

This chain links TRBV5-1 with TRBJ2-3; the match to TRBD1 covers 9 bases. CDR1 SGHRS and CDR2 YFSETQ come from the germline V gene. V was clipped by 7 bases and J by 4 bases; unmatched bases: 4. This CDR3 has 13 residues. Written as DNA, the CDR3 is TGCGCCAGCCGGACAGGGGTTCCAGATACGCAGTATTTT. It specifies CASRTGVPDTQYF. Variable domain in full (rest from reference TRBV5-1 and TRBJ2-3): KAGVTQTPRYLIKTRGQQVTLSCSPISGHRSVSWYQQTPGQGLQFLFEYFSETQRNKGNFPGRFSGRQFSNSRSEMNVSTLELGDSALYLCASRTGVPDTQYFGPGTRLTVL.

The CDR3: CASSPGLAGKDEQFF. The CDR3 DNA follows: TGTGCCAGTAGCCCGGGACTAGCGGGGAAGGATGAGCAGTTCTTC. The chain joins TRBV19 to TRBJ2-1; 13 positions agree with TRBD2. The CDR3 sequence is 15 residues long. V shed 6 bases and J 8 bases; nucleotides not matched to a gene: 7. Looked up from germline, CDR1 is LNHDA and CDR2 is SQIVND (reference sequence).

The CDR3 sequence is CASSQGGTSGAEQYF. CDR3 nucleotide sequence: TGTGCCAGCAGCCAAGGAGGGACTAGCGGGGCCGAGCAGTACTTC. The V call is TRBV14, the J call TRBJ2-7; 13 nucleotides agree with TRBD2. Trimming took 1 base from V and 6 from J; bases not matched to a gene: 3. Per germline, CDR1 SGHDN and CDR2 FVKESK. The CDR3 length is 15 residues. Looking up the rest from reference TRBV14 and TRBJ2-7 gives the full variable domain: EAGVTQFPSHSVIEKGQTVTLRCDPISGHDNLYWYRRVMGKEIKFLLHFVKESKQDESGMPNNRFLAERTGGTYSTLKVQPAELEDSGVYFCASSQGGTSGAEQYFGPGTRLTVT.

The CDR3 coding sequence is TGTGCCAGCTCACCGACAGTGAACACTGAAGCTTTCTTT. This translates into CASSPTVNTEAFF. The chain recombines TRBV18 with TRBJ1-1, with D perhaps matching TRBD1 (5 bases). The CDR3 totals 13 residues. The germline V gene encodes CDR1 KGHSH and CDR2 LQKENI. V gave up 3 bases and J gave up 0 bases, with 5 bases separating them.

This CDR3 is CASSWDRAEKETQYF. The CDR3 DNA is TGTGCCAGCAGCTGGGACAGGGCGGAGAAAGAGACCCAGTACTTC. This chain links TRBV7-6 with TRBJ2-5, with 9 bases matching TRBD1. Germline lookup yields CDR1 SGHVS and CDR2 FNYEAQ. The CDR3 covers 15 residues. Germline trimming cut 4 bases from V and 3 bases from J; bases unmatched to any gene: 6.

This sequence joins TRBV6-5 and TRBJ1-3, with a tentative D call TRBD1 (5 bases). Per germline, CDR1 MNHEY and CDR2 SVGAGI. This CDR3 contains 14 residues. Trimming removed 4 bases at V and 0 bases at J, with 7 bases between. Here the CDR3 DNA reads TGTGCCAGCAGTTCGGACAACTCTGGAAACACCATATATTTT. As protein: CASSSDNSGNTIYF.

The chain is built from TRBV25-1 and TRBJ1-4; D gene unclear. This CDR3 has 14 amino acids. Germline V gene data show CDR1 as MGHDK and CDR2 as SYGVNS. Trimming cost V 1 base and J 7 bases, with 10 bases left between them. The CDR3 here is CASSEFVGAEKLFF. In nucleotides, the CDR3 is TGTGCCAGCAGTGAATTCGTGGGAGCTGAAAAACTGTTTTTT.

The genes are TRBV5-4 and TRBJ2-1; D is unclear. The CDR3 is 18 amino acids. V lost 0 bases, J lost 0 bases, and 16 bases lay in between. The V gene's germline CDR1 is SGHNT and CDR2 YYREEE (reference sequence). The CDR3 sequence is CASSLDSFPLLSYNEQFF. Written as DNA, the CDR3 is TGTGCCAGCAGCTTGGACAGTTTCCCCTTGCTCTCCTACAATGAGCAGTTCTTC.

The chain recombines TRBV2 with TRBJ1-1; 10 bases match TRBD1. Germline assignment: CDR1 SNHLY and CDR2 FYNNEI. The CDR3 is 14 residues long. With 5 bases clipped from V and 7 bases from J, the junction kept 7 bases outside the gene matches. The CDR3 spells CASSQTGGWGEAFF. The CDR3 nucleotides read TGTGCCAGCAGTCAGACAGGGGGCTGGGGTGAAGCTTTCTTT.

The chain couples TRBV5-6 to TRBJ1-1; D possibly corresponds to TRBD1 (5 bases). The CDR3 covers 16 residues. Per germline, CDR1 SGHDT and CDR2 YYEEEE. V was cut by 3 bases and J by 0 bases, with 15 bases left in between. This chain's CDR3 is CASSSTGLKVNTEAFF. The CDR3 DNA reads TGTGCCAGCAGCTCCACAGGTTTGAAGGTGAACACTGAAGCTTTCTTT.

This clone came up once. V gene TRBV27 combines with J gene TRBJ2-3, with 7 bases that match TRBD1. Germline CDR1 is MNHEY and CDR2 is SMNVEV (reference sequence). V shed 6 bases and J 9 bases; nucleotides not matched to a gene: 6. This CDR3 is 12 amino acids long. The CDR3 spells CASRTGKGTQYF. CDR3 in DNA: TGTGCCAGCAGGACAGGGAAGGGAACGCAGTATTTT.

The CDR3 bases are TGTGCCAGCAGTTTAAAAGGGGGCGAGACCCAGTACTTC. Amino acids: CASSLKGGETQYF. The V gene is TRBV12-3 or TRBV12-4, the J gene TRBJ2-5; 7 bases map to TRBD1. The CDR3 consists of 13 residues. The junction had 2 bases not matched to a gene; V was cut back by 2 bases and J by 5 bases.

The chain couples TRBV7-8 to TRBJ2-3, with 13 bases aligning to TRBD2. CDR3 length: 17 amino acids. Germline assignment: CDR1 SGHVS and CDR2 FQNEAQ. The trim removed 5 bases at V and 9 bases at J, leaving 14 bases unmatched. This CDR3 reads CASSNGLAGAPRVTQYF. The CDR3 DNA reads TGTGCCAGCAGCAACGGACTAGCGGGGGCCCCTCGAGTCACGCAGTATTTT.

The chain carries TRBV9 and TRBJ2-5; 12 bases fit TRBD2. The V gene's germline CDR1 is SGDLS and CDR2 YYNGEE. The ends lost 0 bases at V and 0 bases at J; junction bases unmatched: 3. The CDR3 covers 17 residues. The CDR3 spells CASSVGLAGVYQETQYF. The CDR3 nucleotides are TGTGCCAGCAGCGTAGGACTAGCGGGGGTGTACCAAGAGACCCAGTACTTC.

The chain employs TRBV6-6 and TRBJ2-7, with D perhaps TRBD1 (6 bases). V lost 2 bases and J 6 bases, leaving 14 bases between the germline ends. The CDR3 extends over 14 amino acids. The germline CDR1 and CDR2 sequences are MNHNY and SVGAGI (reference sequence). Here the CDR3 reads CASSYGTSVSEQYF. For the CDR3, the DNA is TGTGCCAGCAGTTACGGGACAAGCGTCTCCGAGCAGTACTTC.

CDR3 sequence (DNA): TGTGCCAGCAGCTTAGGTGTGTTAGACTACGAGCAGTACTTC. This codes for CASSLGVLDYEQYF. The V gene is TRBV7-6, the J gene TRBJ2-7; D gene unclear. The CDR3 consists of 14 residues. Germline CDR1 is SGHVS and CDR2 is FNYEAQ. The V and J ends lost 1 base and 3 bases respectively, with 10 bases between them.

The chain employs TRBV27 and TRBJ2-1; tentatively, D is TRBD1 (7 bases). Germline CDR1 and CDR2: MNHEY and SMNVEV (reference sequence). Trimming pared 6 bases from V and 3 bases from J, leaving 12 bases between. The CDR3 has 14 amino acids. The CDR3 spells CASSRQGGYNEQFF. Here the CDR3 DNA reads TGTGCCAGCAGCCGACAGGGAGGCTACAATGAGCAGTTCTTC.

This clone came up once. The rearrangement uses TRBV30 and TRBJ2-1; TRBD2 matches 7 bases. The germline gives CDR1 GTSNPN, CDR2 SVGIG (reference sequence). Trimming removed 4 bases from V and 3 bases from J; junction bases left unmatched: 6. This CDR3 is 14 amino acids long. CDR3 DNA sequence: TGTGCCTGGAATGGATGGGGGGGCTACAATGAGCAGTTCTTC. Translating it yields CAWNGWGGYNEQFF.

J is TRBJ2-1 and V is TRBV7-9, with 10 bases identical to TRBD2. The CDR3 sequence is 16 residues long. The V and J ends lost 6 bases and 7 bases, in that order; junction bases with no gene match: 12. Germline CDR1 is SEHNR and CDR2 is FQNEAQ (reference sequence). This CDR3 is CASRPVAGGNMNEQFF. The CDR3 DNA reads TGTGCCAGCAGGCCGGTAGCGGGGGGTAATATGAATGAGCAGTTCTTC.

The gene calls are TRBV19 and TRBJ1-2; D ambiguous. Trimming took 6 bases from V and 3 from J, leaving 26 bases between them. The germline V gene encodes CDR1 LNHDA and CDR2 SQIVND (reference sequence). There are 18 residues in the CDR3. This CDR3 reads CASRRAGSSMAFDYGYTF. DNA for the CDR3: TGTGCCAGTAGACGCGCCGGGTCGTCAATGGCCTTTGACTATGGCTACACCTTC. The full variable domain, completed using reference TRBV19 and TRBJ1-2, is DGGITQSPKYLFRKEGQNVTLSCEQNLNHDAMYWYRQDPGQGLRLIYYSQIVNDFQKGDIAEGYSVSREKKESFPLTVTSAQKNPTAFYLCASRRAGSSMAFDYGYTFGSGTRLTVV.

The rearrangement uses TRBV18 and TRBJ1-2, with a weak D call TRBD1 (5 bases). Trimming left V 6 bases short and J 8 bases short, with 19 bases between. CDR3 length: 14 amino acids. Per germline, CDR1 KGHSH and CDR2 LQKENI. The CDR3 spells CASSPTTTGVGYTF. The DNA of the CDR3 is TGTGCCAGCTCCCCAACCACCACGGGGGTAGGCTACACCTTC.

This chain connects TRBV19 to TRBJ1-4; TRBD1 might be the D (6 bases). This CDR3 is 14 amino acids long. From germline, CDR1 is LNHDA and CDR2 SQIVND (reference sequence). Trimming cost V 5 bases and J 5 bases, with 12 bases left between them. The CDR3 loop is CASSPDRLNEKLFF. The CDR3 bases are TGTGCCAGTAGTCCCGACAGGTTGAATGAAAAACTGTTTTTT.

This clone showed up just once. The chain is built from TRBV5-1 and TRBJ1-5; perhaps TRBD1 as D (5 bases). Germline V gene lookup returns CDR1 SGHRS and CDR2 YFSETQ. Trimming removed 0 bases from V and 1 base from J, with 8 bases in between. The CDR3 sequence is 15 residues long. The CDR3 reads CASSLVGGSNQPQHF. As DNA, the CDR3 is TGCGCCAGCAGCTTGGTGGGGGGGAGCAATCAGCCCCAGCATTTT.

The V gene is TRBV9, the J gene TRBJ1-2, with 7 positions matching TRBD1. The CDR3 spans 14 residues. The V and J ends lost 2 bases and 3 bases, in that order; junction bases with no gene match: 4. Germline V lookup: CDR1 SGDLS, CDR2 YYNGEE. The chain's CDR3 is CASSVSRGDYGYTF. The CDR3 DNA reads as TGTGCCAGCAGCGTGTCCAGGGGGGACTATGGCTACACCTTC.